The text below deals with one TCR beta chain. Antigen unknown. This record comes from a study of PD-1 blockade in classical Hodgkin lymphoma. Using immunoSEQ multiplex PCR, the repertoire was profiled, and TCRdb retains in-frame clones only, with some absent. The sample lists thousands of clones; 75% to 95% were seen once. Germline values: CDR1 SGHAT, CDR2 FQNNGV. This CDR3 spans 18 amino acids. V gave up 4 bases and J gave up 2 bases; unmatched junction bases: 13. Regarding the study as a whole: Newly diagnosed patients reportedly had lower baseline TCR diversity than healthy donors. Undefined causes, possibly disease activity or prior therapy, underlie the repertoire differences.

Time point given: newly diagnosed, previously untreated cHL patient sample. After thawing, PBMCs were subjected to magnetic negative selection to isolate CD8+ T cells. Material: CD8+ T cells from blood. V is TRBV11-2 and J is TRBJ2-7; TRBD2 matches at 11 bases. The sequence was obtained from a human donor with classical Hodgkin lymphoma. Written as DNA, the CDR3 is TGTGCCAGCAGCTCGGCCTTCCTACTAGCGGGAGCTACCTACGAGCAGTACTTC. This translates into CASSSAFLLAGATYEQYF.